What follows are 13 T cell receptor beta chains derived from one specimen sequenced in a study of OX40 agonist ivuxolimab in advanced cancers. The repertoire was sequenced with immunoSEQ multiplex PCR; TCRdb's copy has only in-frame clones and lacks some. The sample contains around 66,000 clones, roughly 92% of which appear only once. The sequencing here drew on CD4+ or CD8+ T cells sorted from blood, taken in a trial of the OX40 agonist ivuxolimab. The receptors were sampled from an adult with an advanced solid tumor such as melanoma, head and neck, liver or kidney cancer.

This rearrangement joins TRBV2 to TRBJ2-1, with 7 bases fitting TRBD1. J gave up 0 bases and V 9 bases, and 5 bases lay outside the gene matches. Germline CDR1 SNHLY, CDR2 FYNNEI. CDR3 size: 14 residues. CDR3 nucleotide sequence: TGTGCCAGGTCGGACAGGAGCTCCTACAATGAGCAGTTCTTC. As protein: CARSDRSSYNEQFF. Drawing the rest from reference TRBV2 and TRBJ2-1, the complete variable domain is EPEVTQTPSHQVTQMGQEVILRCVPISNHLYFYWYRQILGQKVEFLVSFYNNEISEKSEIFDDQFSVERPDGSNFTLKIRSTKLEDSAMYFCARSDRSSYNEQFFGPGTRLTVL.

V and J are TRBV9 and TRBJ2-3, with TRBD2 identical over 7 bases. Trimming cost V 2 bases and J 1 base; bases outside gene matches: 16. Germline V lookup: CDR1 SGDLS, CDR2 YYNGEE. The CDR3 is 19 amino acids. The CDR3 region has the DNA TGTGCCAGCAGCGTCGCTAACCAAGGTCGGGGGAGGGGCACAGATACGCAGTATTTT. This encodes CASSVANQGRGRGTDTQYF.

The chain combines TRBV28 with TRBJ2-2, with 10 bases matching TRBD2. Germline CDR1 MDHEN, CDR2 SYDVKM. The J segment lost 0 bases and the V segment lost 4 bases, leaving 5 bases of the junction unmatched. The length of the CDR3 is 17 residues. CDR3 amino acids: CASSSWGLASNTGELFF. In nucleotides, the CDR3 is TGTGCCAGCAGTTCGTGGGGACTAGCGTCGAACACCGGGGAGCTGTTTTTT.

The CDR3 region is CASSQGGNPGPNTEAFF. DNA of the CDR3: TGCGCCAGCAGCCAAGGGGGAAACCCTGGTCCCAACACTGAAGCTTTCTTT. The rearrangement uses TRBV4-1 and TRBJ1-1, with D uncertain. Germline V gives CDR1 MGHRA, CDR2 YSYEKL. V gave up 1 base and J gave up 2 bases, with 17 bases separating them. CDR3 length: 17 residues.

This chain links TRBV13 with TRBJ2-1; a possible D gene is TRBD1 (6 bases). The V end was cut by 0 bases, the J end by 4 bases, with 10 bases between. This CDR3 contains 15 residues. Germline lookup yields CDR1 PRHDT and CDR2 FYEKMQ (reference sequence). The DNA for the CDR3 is TGTGCCAGCAGCTTAGGGGGGGCCCTTTACAATGAGCAGTTCTTC. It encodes CASSLGGALYNEQFF.

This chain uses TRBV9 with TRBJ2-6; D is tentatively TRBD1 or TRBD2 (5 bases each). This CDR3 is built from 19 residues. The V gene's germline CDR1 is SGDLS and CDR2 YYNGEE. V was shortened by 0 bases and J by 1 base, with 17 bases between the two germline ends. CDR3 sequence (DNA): TGTGCCAGCAGCGTAGAGATTGCAGAGGGGAGATCTGGGGCCAACGTCCTGACTTTC. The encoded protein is CASSVEIAEGRSGANVLTF.

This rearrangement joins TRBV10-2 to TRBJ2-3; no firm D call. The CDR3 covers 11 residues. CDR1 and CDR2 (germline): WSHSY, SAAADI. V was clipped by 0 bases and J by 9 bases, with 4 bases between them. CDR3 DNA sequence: TGCGCCAGCAGTGAGTCTGGCACGCAGTATTTT. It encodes CASSESGTQYF.

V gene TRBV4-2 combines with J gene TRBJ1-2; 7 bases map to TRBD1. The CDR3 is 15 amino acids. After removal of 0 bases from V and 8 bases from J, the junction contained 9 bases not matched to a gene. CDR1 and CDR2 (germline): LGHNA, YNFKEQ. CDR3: CASSQDRQGIQGYTF. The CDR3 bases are TGTGCCAGCAGCCAAGACAGACAGGGAATACAGGGCTACACCTTC.

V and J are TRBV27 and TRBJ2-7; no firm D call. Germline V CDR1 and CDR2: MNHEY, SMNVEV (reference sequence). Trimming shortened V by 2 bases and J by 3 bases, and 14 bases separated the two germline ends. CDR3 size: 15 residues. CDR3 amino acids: CASSLGQLNNYEQYF. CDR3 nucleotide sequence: TGTGCCAGCAGTTTAGGGCAGCTTAACAACTACGAGCAGTACTTC.

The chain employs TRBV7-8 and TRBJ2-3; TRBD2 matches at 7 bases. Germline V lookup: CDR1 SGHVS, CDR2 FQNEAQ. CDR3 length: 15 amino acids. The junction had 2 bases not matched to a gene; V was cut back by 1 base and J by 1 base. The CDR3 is CASSLGGGGTDTQYF. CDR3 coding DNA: TGTGCCAGCAGCTTAGGGGGAGGGGGCACAGATACGCAGTATTTT.

The CDR3: CASSGDRYQETQYF. The DNA for the CDR3 is TGTGCCAGCAGTGGTGACAGATACCAAGAGACCCAGTACTTC. The chain has TRBV25-1 and TRBJ2-5; tentatively, D is TRBD1 (5 bases). Trimming shortened V by 4 bases and J by 0 bases, and 9 bases separated the two germline ends. CDR1 MGHDK and CDR2 SYGVNS come from the germline V gene. There are 14 residues in the CDR3.

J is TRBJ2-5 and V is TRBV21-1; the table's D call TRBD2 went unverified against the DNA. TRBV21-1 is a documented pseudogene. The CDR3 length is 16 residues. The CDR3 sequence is CASSKGLAGAQETQYF. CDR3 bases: TGTGCCAGCAGCAAGGGACTAGCGGGGGCTCAAGAGACCCAGTACTTC.

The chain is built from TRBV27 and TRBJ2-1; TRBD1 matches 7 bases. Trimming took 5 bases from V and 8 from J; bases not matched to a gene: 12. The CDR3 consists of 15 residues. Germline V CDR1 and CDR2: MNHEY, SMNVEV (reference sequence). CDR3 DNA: TGTGCCAGCAGTCGGACAGGCGGGTTGGGGGATGAGCAGTTCTTC. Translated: CASSRTGGLGDEQFF.